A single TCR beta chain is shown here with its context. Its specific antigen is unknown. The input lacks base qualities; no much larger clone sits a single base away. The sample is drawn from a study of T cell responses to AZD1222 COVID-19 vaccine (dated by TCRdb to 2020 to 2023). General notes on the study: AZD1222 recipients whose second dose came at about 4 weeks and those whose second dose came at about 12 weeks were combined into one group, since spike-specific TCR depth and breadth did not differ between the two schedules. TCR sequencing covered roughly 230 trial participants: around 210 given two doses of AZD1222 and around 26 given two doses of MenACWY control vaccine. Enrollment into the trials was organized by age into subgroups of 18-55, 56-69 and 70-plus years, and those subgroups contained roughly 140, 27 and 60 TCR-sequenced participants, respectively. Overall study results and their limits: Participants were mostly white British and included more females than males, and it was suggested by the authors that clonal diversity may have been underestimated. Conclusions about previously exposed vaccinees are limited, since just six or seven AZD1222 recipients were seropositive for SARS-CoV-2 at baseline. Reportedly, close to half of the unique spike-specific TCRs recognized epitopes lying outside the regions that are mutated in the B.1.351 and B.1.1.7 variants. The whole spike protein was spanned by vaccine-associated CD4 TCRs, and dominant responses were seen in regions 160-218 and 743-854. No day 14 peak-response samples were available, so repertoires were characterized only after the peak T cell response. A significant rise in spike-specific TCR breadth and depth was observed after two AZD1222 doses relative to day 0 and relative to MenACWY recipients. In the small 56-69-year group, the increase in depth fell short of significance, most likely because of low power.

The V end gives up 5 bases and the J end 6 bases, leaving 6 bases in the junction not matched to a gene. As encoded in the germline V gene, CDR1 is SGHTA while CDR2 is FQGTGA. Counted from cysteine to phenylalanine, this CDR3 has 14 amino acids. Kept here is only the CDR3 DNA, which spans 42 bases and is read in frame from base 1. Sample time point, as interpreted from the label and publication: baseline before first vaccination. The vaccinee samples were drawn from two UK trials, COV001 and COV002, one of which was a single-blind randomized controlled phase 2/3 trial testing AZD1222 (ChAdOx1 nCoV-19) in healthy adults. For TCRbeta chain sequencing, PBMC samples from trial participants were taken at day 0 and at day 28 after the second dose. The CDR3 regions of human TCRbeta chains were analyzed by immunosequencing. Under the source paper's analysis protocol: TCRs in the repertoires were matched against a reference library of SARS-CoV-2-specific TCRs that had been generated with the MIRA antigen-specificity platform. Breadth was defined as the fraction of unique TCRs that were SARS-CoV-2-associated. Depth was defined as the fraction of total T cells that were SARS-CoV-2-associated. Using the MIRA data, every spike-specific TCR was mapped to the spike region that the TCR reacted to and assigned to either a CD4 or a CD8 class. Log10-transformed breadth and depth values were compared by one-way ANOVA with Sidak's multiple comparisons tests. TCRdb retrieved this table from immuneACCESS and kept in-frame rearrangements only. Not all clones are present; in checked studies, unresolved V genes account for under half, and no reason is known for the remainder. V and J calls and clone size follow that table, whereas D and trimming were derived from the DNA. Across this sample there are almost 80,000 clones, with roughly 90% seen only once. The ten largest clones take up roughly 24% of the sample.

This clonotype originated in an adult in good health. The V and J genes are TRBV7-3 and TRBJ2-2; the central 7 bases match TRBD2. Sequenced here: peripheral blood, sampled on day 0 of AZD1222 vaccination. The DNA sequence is TGTGCCAGCAGCACGGGGGGAGTGTCCGGGGAGCTGTTTTTT. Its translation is CASSTGGVSGELFF.